Following are 15 T cell receptor beta chains from one sample sequenced in a study of identical twins. TCRdb re-called the 5' RACE reads with MiXCR, one entry per CDR3 protein. The sample yields around 490,000 distinct CDR3 sequences, approximately 20% seen once. This sample was also put to use in a study of yellow fever vaccine responses in identical twins.

Sequenced: CD4+ T cells sorted from blood. All receptors come from a woman between 18 and 29 years old in good health.

The gene calls are TRBV20-1 and TRBJ2-5; TRBD1 matches at 10 bases. J was trimmed by 2 bases and V by 3 bases; bases with no gene match: 18. This CDR3 has 19 residues. In germline, CDR1 is DFQATT, CDR2 SNEGSKA (reference sequence). The CDR3, as DNA: TGCAGTGCTAGTGGGTTTTTGGGACAGGGGCAAGAATCTCAAGAGACCCAGTACTTC. Translation gives CSASGFLGQGQESQETQYF.

The chain recombines TRBV28 with TRBJ2-7, with D possibly being TRBD1 (6 bases). This CDR3 region has 14 residues. V lost 6 bases to trimming and J lost 3 bases, with 15 bases between them. Germline V lookup: CDR1 MDHEN, CDR2 SYDVKM. CDR3 nucleotides: TGTGCCAGCAGATCCGGGACAACAGGCTACGAGCAGTACTTC. Amino acids: CASRSGTTGYEQYF.

At least ten counts were recorded for this clonotype. V is TRBV20-1 and J is TRBJ2-5; weak D call: TRBD2 (5 bases). This CDR3 region has 13 residues. From germline, CDR1 is DFQATT and CDR2 SNEGSKA (reference sequence). V gave up 0 bases and J gave up 7 bases, with 12 bases separating them. CDR3 in amino acids: CSARDESGGTQYF. In nucleotides, the CDR3 is TGCAGTGCTAGAGACGAAAGTGGAGGGACCCAGTACTTC.

This clonotype came up a few times. This rearrangement joins TRBV4-1 to TRBJ1-1; D gene uncertain. The V gene's germline CDR1 is MGHRA and CDR2 YSYEKL. CDR3 size: 13 residues. The V end was cut by 1 base, the J end by 11 bases, with 14 bases between. The CDR3 coding sequence is TGCGCCAGCAGCCAAGTTGGACTTCTAGGCGCTTTCTTT. Translating it yields CASSQVGLLGAFF.

This clonotype was counted ten times or more. The V gene is TRBV20-1, the J gene TRBJ2-1; TRBD2 might be the D (5 bases). Trimming took off 3 bases at V and 1 base at J, with 10 bases between the two ends. This CDR3 region has 14 residues. Looked up from germline, CDR1 is DFQATT and CDR2 is SNEGSKA (reference sequence). The CDR3 here is CSARNGESYNEQFF. CDR3 in DNA: TGCAGTGCTAGGAACGGGGAATCCTACAATGAGCAGTTCTTC.

The chain couples TRBV9 to TRBJ2-7, with D possibly TRBD2 on 6 matching bases. CDR1 is SGDLS and CDR2 is YYNGEE in the germline V gene. The CDR3 covers 16 residues. The ends were cut back, 0 bases at V and 4 bases at J, with 17 bases in the middle. This chain's CDR3 is CASSVEGRGLRYEQYV. Written as DNA, the CDR3 is TGTGCCAGCAGCGTAGAAGGTAGAGGACTACGATACGAGCAGTACGTC.

The chain has TRBV12-3 or TRBV12-4 and TRBJ1-6; 8 bases agree with TRBD1. CDR3 length: 15 amino acids. V was clipped by 5 bases and J by 6 bases; unmatched bases: 6. CDR3 nucleotide sequence: TGTGCCAGCAGTATATCCGACAGGGGTAATTCACCCCTCCACTTT. As protein: CASSISDRGNSPLHF.

The gene calls are TRBV20-1 and TRBJ2-7, with 9 bases aligning to TRBD2. The V gene's germline CDR1 is DFQATT and CDR2 SNEGSKA (reference sequence). CDR3 size: 14 residues. J gave up 2 bases and V 2 bases, and 4 bases lay outside the gene matches. The CDR3: CSARLAGIAYEQYF. For the CDR3, the DNA is TGCAGTGCTAGACTAGCGGGAATCGCCTACGAGCAGTACTTC.

This sequence joins TRBV7-2 and TRBJ2-3; D possibly corresponds to TRBD1 (7 bases). Trimming took off 5 bases at V and 1 base at J, with 16 bases between the two ends. Germline V gene data show CDR1 as SGHTA and CDR2 as FQGNSA. The CDR3 sequence is 16 residues long. The DNA for the CDR3 is TGTGCCAGCAGCATTCAGGGGGACTTGGGCACAGATACGCAGTATTTT. Translated, it gives CASSIQGDLGTDTQYF.

The rearrangement joins TRBV20-1 to TRBJ2-1; 7 positions match TRBD2. The CDR3 is 14 residues long. Trimming removed 7 bases from V and 6 bases from J; junction bases left unmatched: 12. Germline V gene sequence: CDR1 DFQATT, CDR2 SNEGSKA (reference sequence). The CDR3: CSGKGWEGGNEQFF. CDR3 coding DNA: TGCAGTGGGAAGGGGTGGGAGGGAGGCAATGAGCAGTTCTTC.

The chain joins TRBV5-1 to TRBJ2-2, with TRBD2 matching 9 bases. With V trimmed by 4 bases and J by 5 bases, 9 bases remained unmatched. The CDR3 runs 16 residues. In germline, CDR1 is SGHRS, CDR2 YFSETQ. CDR3: CASSPWTSAETGELFF. CDR3 coding DNA: TGCGCCAGCAGCCCCTGGACTAGCGCAGAGACCGGGGAGCTGTTTTTT.

This clonotype was detected ten times or more. This chain joins TRBV5-1 and TRBJ2-5; possible D gene TRBD2, 5 bases. The germline V and J ends were trimmed by 0 bases and 4 bases, with 10 bases remaining between them. Per the germline V gene, CDR1 is SGHRS and CDR2 is YFSETQ. This CDR3 comprises 14 residues. This CDR3 reads CASSLVTGIETQYF. In DNA form, the CDR3 reads TGCGCCAGCAGCTTGGTTACGGGGATAGAGACCCAGTACTTC.

This clonotype was detected a few times. V and J are TRBV7-3 and TRBJ1-2; the D is unclear. The V gene lost 2 bases and the J gene lost 7 bases, with 14 bases spanning the gap. The CDR3 is 14 residues long. Germline V gene data show CDR1 as SGHTA and CDR2 as FQGTGA. CDR3 protein: CASSLDSGLGGYTF. DNA for the CDR3: TGTGCCAGCAGCTTAGATTCCGGTTTAGGTGGCTACACCTTC. Filled out from reference TRBV7-3 and TRBJ1-2, the complete variable domain reads GAGVSQTPSNKVTEKGKYVELRCDPISGHTALYWYRQSLGQGPEFLIYFQGTGAADDSGLPNDRFFAVRPEGSVSTLKIQRTERGDSAVYLCASSLDSGLGGYTFGSGTRLTVV.

The chain recombines TRBV5-1 with TRBJ2-3; no reliable D call. Germline-derived CDR1 and CDR2 are SGHRS and YFSETQ. Trimming stripped 6 bases from V and 2 bases from J, with 22 bases between. The CDR3 runs 17 residues. The CDR3 loop is CASTSFAIPFDTDTQYF. DNA for the CDR3: TGCGCCAGCACCTCTTTTGCGATTCCCTTTGACACAGATACGCAGTATTTT.

The chain combines TRBV10-1 with TRBJ2-5; a weak D match, TRBD2 (6 bases). V lost 6 bases and J lost 5, with 16 bases in between. The CDR3 runs to 14 residues. The V gene's germline CDR1 is WNHNN and CDR2 SYGVQD (reference sequence). CDR3 region: CASSAQRGGETQYF. The DNA of the CDR3 is TGCGCCAGCAGCGCCCAAAGAGGAGGGGAGACCCAGTACTTC.